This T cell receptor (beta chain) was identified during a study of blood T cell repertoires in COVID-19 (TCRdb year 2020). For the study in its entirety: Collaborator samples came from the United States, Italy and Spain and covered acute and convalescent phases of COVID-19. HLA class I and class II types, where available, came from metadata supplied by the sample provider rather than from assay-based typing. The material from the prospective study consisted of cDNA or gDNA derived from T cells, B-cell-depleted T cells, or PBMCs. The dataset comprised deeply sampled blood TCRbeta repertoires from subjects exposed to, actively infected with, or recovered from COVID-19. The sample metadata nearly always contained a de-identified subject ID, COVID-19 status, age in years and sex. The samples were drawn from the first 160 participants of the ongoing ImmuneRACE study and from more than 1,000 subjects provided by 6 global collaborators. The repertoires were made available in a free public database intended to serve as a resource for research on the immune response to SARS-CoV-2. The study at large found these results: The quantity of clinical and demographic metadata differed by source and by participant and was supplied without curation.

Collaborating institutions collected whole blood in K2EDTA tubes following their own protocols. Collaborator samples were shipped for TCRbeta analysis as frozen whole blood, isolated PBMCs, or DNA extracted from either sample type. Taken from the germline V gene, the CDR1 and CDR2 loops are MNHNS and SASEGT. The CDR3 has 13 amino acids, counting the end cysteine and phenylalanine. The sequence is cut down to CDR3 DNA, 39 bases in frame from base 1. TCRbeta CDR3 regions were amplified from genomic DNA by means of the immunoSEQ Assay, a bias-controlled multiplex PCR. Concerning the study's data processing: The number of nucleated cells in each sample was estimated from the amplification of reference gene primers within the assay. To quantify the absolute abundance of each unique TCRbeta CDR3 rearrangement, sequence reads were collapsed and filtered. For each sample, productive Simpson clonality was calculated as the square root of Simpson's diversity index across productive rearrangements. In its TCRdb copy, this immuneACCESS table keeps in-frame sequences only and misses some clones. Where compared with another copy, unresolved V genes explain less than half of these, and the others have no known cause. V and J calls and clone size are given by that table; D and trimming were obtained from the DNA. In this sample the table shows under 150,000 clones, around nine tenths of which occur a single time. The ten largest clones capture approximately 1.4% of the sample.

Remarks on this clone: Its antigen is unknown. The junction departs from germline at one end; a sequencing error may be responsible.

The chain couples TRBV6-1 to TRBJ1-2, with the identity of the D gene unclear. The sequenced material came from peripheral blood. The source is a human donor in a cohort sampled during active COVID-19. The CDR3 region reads CASSESMRLSLAF. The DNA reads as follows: TGTGCCAGCAGTGAATCTATGAGGCTATCCCTGGCCTTC.